This T cell receptor beta chain derives from a study of blood T cell repertoires in COVID-19. About the research overall: Sources were T cells, B-cell-depleted T cells, or PBMCs; the material itself was cDNA or gDNA.

The CDR3 is 12 residues long. Germline assignment: CDR1 LNHDA and CDR2 SQIVND (reference sequence). Trimming left V 5 bases short and J 7 bases short, with 11 bases between. Generated by immunoSEQ multiplex PCR, the TCRdb table keeps only in-frame clones and is missing some. The repertoire has roughly 100,000 clones, around 75% of them found once; the top ten carry 0.75% to 1%. The chain employs TRBV19 and TRBJ1-2, with a tentative D call TRBD1 (6 bases). The sequencing sample was made of peripheral blood. The receptor was derived from a human donor with acute or convalescent COVID-19. The donor label of this sample is uncertain. CDR3: CASSLWTAGYTF. CDR3 nucleotide sequence: TGTGCCAGTAGTCTATGGACAGCTGGCTACACCTTC.